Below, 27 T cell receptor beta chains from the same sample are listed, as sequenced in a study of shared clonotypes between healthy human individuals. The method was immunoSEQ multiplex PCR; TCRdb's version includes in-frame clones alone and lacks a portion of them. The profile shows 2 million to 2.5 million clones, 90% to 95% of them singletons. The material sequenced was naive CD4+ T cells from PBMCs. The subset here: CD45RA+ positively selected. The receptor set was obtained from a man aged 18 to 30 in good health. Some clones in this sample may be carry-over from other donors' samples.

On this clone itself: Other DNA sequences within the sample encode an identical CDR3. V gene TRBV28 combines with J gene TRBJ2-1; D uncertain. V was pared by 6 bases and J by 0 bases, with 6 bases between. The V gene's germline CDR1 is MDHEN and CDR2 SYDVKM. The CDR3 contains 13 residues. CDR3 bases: TGTGCCAGCAGCTTCGACTCCTACAATGAGCAGTTCTTC. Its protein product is CASSFDSYNEQFF.

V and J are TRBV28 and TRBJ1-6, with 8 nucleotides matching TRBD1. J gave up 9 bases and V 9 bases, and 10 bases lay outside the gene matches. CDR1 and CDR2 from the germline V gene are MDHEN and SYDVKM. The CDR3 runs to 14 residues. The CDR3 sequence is CASDPGQARSPLHF. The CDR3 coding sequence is TGTGCCAGTGACCCGGGACAGGCTCGTTCACCCCTCCACTTT.

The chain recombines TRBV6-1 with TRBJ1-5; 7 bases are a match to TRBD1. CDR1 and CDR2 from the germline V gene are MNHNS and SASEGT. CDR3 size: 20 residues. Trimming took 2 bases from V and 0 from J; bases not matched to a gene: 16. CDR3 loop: CASSELAGGIIVYSNQPQHF. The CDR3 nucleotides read TGTGCCAGCAGTGAATTAGCAGGGGGGATAATAGTATATAGCAATCAGCCCCAGCATTTT.

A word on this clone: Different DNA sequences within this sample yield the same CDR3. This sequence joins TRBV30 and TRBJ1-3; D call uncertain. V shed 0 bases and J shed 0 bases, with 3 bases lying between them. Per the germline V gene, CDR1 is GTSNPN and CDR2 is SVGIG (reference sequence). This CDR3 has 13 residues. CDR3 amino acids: CAWSVSSGNTIYF. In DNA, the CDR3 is TGTGCCTGGAGTGTCAGCTCTGGAAACACCATATATTTT.

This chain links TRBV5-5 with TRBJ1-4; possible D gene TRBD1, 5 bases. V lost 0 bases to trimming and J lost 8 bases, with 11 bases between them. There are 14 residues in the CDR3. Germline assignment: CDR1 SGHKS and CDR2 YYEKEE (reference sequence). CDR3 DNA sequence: TGTGCCAGCAGCTTGGCGAGCAGGGTGGAAAAACTGTTTTTT. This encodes CASSLASRVEKLFF.

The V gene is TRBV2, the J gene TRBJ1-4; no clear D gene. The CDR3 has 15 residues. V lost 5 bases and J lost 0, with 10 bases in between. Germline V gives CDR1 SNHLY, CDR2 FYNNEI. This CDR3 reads CASSKSGPTNEKLFF. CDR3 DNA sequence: TGTGCCAGCAGTAAATCCGGACCAACTAATGAAAAACTGTTTTTT.

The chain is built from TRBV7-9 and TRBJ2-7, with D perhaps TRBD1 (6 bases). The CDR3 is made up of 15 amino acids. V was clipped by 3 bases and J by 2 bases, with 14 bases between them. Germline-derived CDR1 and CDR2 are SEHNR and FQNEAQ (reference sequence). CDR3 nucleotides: TGTGCCAGCAGCTTGTGGGCCAGGGACACCTACGAGCAGTACTTC. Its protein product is CASSLWARDTYEQYF.

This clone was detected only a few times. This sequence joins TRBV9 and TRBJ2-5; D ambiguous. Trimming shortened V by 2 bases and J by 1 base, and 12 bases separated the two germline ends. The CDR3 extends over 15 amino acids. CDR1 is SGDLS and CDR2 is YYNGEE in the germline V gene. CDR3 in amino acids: CASSVAPSLQETQYF. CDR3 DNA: TGTGCCAGCAGCGTTGCCCCAAGCCTCCAAGAGACCCAGTACTTC.

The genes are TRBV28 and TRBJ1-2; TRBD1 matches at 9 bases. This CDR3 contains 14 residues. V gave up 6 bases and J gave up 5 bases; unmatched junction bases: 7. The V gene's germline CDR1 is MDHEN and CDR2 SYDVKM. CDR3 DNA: TGTGCCAGCAGCTGGGACAGGGACGGTTATGGCTACACCTTC. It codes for CASSWDRDGYGYTF.

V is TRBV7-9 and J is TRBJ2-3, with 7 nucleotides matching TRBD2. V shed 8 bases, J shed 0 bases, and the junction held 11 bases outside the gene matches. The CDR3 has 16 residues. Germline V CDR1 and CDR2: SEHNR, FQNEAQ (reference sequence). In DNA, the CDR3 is TGTGCCAGCTCGGGGGAGGGGACCCCTAGCACAGATACGCAGTATTTT. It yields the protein CASSGEGTPSTDTQYF.

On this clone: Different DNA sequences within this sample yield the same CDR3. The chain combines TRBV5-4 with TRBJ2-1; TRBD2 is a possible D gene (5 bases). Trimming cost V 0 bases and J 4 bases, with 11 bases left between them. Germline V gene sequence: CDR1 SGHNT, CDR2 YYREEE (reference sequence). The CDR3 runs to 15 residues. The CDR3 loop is CASSLGGLGYNEQFF. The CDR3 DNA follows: TGTGCCAGCAGCTTGGGCGGGTTGGGTTACAATGAGCAGTTCTTC.

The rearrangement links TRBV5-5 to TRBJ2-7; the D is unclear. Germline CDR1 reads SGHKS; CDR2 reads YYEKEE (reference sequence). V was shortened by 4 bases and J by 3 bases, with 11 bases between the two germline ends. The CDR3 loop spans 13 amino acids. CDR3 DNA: TGTGCCAGCAGCGTAGGTTCTCTCTACGAGCAGTACTTC. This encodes CASSVGSLYEQYF.

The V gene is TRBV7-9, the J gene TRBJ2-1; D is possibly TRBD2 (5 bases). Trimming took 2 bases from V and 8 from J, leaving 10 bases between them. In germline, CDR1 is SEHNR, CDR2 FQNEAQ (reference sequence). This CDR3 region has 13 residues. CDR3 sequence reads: CASSLTSFHEQFF. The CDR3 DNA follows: TGTGCCAGCAGCTTAACTAGTTTCCATGAGCAGTTCTTC.

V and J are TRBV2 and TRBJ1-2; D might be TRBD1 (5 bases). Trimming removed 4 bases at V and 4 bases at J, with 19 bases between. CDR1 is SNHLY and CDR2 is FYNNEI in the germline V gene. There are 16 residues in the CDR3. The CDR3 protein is CASSGGPTNAGYGYTF. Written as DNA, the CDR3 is TGTGCCAGCAGTGGGGGACCGACGAACGCTGGCTATGGCTACACCTTC. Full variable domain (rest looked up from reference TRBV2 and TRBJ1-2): EPEVTQTPSHQVTQMGQEVILRCVPISNHLYFYWYRQILGQKVEFLVSFYNNEISEKSEIFDDQFSVERPDGSNFTLKIRSTKLEDSAMYFCASSGGPTNAGYGYTFGSGTRLTVV.

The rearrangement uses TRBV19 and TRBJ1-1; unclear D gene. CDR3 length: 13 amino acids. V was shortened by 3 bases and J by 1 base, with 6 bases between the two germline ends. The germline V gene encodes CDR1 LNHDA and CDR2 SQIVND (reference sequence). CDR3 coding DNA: TGTGCCAGTAGTATTAACTGGAACACTGAAGCTTTCTTT. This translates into CASSINWNTEAFF.

CDR3 sequence: CASRAGENPYEQYF. The CDR3 DNA reads as TGTGCCAGCCGGGCAGGGGAGAACCCCTACGAGCAGTACTTC. This sequence joins TRBV6-6 and TRBJ2-7; possibly TRBD1 for D (6 bases). V was pared by 8 bases and J by 2 bases, with 16 bases between. CDR1 MNHNY and CDR2 SVGAGI come from the germline V gene (reference sequence). This CDR3 has 14 residues.

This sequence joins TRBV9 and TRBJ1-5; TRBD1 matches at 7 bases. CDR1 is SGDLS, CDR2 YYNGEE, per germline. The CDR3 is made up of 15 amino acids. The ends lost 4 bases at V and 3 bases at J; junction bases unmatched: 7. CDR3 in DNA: TGTGCCAGCAGCACGACAGGGTTTACCAATCAGCCCCAGCATTTT. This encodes CASSTTGFTNQPQHF.

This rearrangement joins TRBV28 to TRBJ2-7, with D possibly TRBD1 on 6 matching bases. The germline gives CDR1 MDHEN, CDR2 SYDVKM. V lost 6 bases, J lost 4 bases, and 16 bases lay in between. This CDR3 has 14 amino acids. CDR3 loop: CASSRGQFLYEQYF. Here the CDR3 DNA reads TGTGCCAGCAGCCGAGGACAGTTCCTTTACGAGCAGTACTTC. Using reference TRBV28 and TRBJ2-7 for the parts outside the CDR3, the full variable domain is DVKVTQSSRYLVKRTGEKVFLECVQDMDHENMFWYRQDPGLGLRLIYFSYDVKMKEKGDIPEGYSVSREKKERFSLILESASTNQTSMYLCASSRGQFLYEQYFGPGTRLTVT.

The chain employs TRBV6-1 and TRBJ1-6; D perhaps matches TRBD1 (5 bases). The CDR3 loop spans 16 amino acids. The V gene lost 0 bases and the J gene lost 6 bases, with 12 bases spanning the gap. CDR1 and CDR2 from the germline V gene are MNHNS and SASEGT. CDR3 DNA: TGTGCCAGCAGTGAAGCTAAAGGGGCGCCTAATTCACCCCTCCACTTT. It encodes CASSEAKGAPNSPLHF.

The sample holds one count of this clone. In DNA, the CDR3 is TGCGCCAGCAGCTTGCGTTCAGATCAAGAGACCCAGTACTTC. It encodes CASSLRSDQETQYF. The chain couples TRBV5-1 to TRBJ2-5, with D uncertain. V lost 1 base, J lost 2 bases, and 9 bases lay in between. Germline CDR1 reads SGHRS; CDR2 reads YFSETQ. The length of the CDR3 is 14 residues.

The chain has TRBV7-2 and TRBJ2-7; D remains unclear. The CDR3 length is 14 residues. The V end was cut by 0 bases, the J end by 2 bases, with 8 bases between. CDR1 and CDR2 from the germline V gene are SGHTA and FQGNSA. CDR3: CASSLAPATYEQYF. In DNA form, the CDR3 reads TGTGCCAGCAGCTTAGCGCCCGCCACCTACGAGCAGTACTTC.

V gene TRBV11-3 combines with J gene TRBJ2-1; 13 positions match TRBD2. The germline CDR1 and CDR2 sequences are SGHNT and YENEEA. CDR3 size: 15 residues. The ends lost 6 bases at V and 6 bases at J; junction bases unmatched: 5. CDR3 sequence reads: CASSPGLAGVNEQFF. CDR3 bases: TGTGCCAGCAGTCCCGGACTAGCGGGAGTCAATGAGCAGTTCTTC.

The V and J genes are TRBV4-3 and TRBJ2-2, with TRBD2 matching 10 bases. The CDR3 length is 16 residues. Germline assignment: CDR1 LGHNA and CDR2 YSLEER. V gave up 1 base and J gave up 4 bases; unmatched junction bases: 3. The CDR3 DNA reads TGCGCCAGCAGCCAAGTAGCGGGAGGATCCACCGGGGAGCTGTTTTTT. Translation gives CASSQVAGGSTGELFF.

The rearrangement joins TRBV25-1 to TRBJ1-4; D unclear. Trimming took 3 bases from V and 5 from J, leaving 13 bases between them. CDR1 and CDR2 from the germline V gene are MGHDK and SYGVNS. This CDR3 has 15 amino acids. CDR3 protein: CASSEGVPLNEKLFF. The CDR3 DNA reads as TGTGCCAGCAGTGAGGGAGTCCCTCTAAATGAAAAACTGTTTTTT.

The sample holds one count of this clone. DNA for the CDR3: TGCGCCAGCAGCTTCTGGCCGCCCAGGGAAAATGAAAAACTGTTTTTT. This encodes CASSFWPPRENEKLFF. The J gene is TRBJ1-4, the V gene TRBV5-1, with D possibly being TRBD1 (5 bases). The germline CDR1 and CDR2 sequences are SGHRS and YFSETQ. CDR3 length: 16 amino acids. Trimming took off 2 bases at V and 5 bases at J, with 16 bases between the two ends.

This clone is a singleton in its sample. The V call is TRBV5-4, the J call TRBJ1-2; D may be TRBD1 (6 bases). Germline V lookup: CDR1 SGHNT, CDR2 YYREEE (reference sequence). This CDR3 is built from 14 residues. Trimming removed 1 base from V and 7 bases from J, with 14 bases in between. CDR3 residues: CASSLIGGGSGYTF. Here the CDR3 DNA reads TGTGCCAGCAGCTTGATCGGGGGCGGTAGTGGCTACACCTTC.

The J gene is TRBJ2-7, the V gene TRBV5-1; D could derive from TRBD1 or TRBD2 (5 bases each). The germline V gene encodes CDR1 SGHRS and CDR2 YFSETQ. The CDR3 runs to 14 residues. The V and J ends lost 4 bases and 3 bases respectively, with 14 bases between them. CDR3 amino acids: CASSTAGADYEQYF. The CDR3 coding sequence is TGCGCCAGCAGCACGGCCGGGGCCGACTACGAGCAGTACTTC.